The sequence of this T cell receptor beta chain was determined in a study of CXCR3-negative and CXCR3-positive naive CD8 T cells. Comments on this clonotype: Its antigen is unknown.

The CDR3 loop spans 16 amino acids. The V gene's germline CDR1 is GTSNPN and CDR2 SVGIG (reference sequence). Via 5' RACE with UMI labels, TRB cDNA libraries were prepared. TCRdb re-called the 5' RACE reads; every CDR3 protein appears as one record, without DNA. Here the sample table reports 6,000 to 8,000 distinct CDR3 sequences. The study's findings and limits: CD5 surface expression was similar among naive subsets, and TCR strength was estimated by inference from TRB CDR3 properties. Diversity was high in both naive subsets and much lower in memory cells.

V usage is TRBV30 and J usage is TRBJ2-2; TCRdb returns TRBD2, unconfirmable since there is no DNA. Input material: naive CXCR3- CD8+ T cells from blood. The subset: CD45RO-CCR7+CD27+CD95- naive CD8+ T cells lacking CXCR3 (TNR3-). This sequence originates from a human donor in good health. Some clones in this sample may be carry-over from other donors' samples. The CDR3 is CAWSVRSGGNTGELFF.